The next 5 T cell receptor beta chains were all read from a single sample in a study of cytomegalovirus exposure and HLA in healthy donors. PCR amplification relied on 60 Vbeta primers (plus 13 Jbeta primers). Libraries were prepared by immunoSEQ multiplex PCR; TCRdb keeps only in-frame clonotypes and omits some of them. The sample yields under 150,000 clones, roughly 79% seen once. The sequenced material came from PBMCs. The receptors were sampled from a woman aged 40 to 50 in good health and CMV-seronegative.

This clone appeared a single time. The rearrangement uses TRBV5-1 and TRBJ2-3, with 15 bases matching TRBD2. V lost 3 bases to trimming and J lost 4 bases; unmatched junction nucleotides: 6. Germline CDR1 reads SGHRS; CDR2 reads YFSETQ. This CDR3 spans 17 amino acids. This CDR3 reads CASSSGLAGGQADTQYF. CDR3 in DNA: TGCGCCAGCAGCTCGGGACTAGCGGGGGGCCAGGCAGATACGCAGTATTTT. Combining the CDR3 with reference TRBV5-1 and TRBJ2-3 gives the whole variable domain KAGVTQTPRYLIKTRGQQVTLSCSPISGHRSVSWYQQTPGQGLQFLFEYFSETQRNKGNFPGRFSGRQFSNSRSEMNVSTLELGDSALYLCASSSGLAGGQADTQYFGPGTRLTVL.

This sequence joins TRBV6-5 and TRBJ2-7; 7 bases agree with TRBD1. Per germline, CDR1 MNHEY and CDR2 SVGAGI. V lost 1 base and J lost 6; bases outside the gene matches: 6. This CDR3 is built from 14 residues. The CDR3 coding sequence is TGTGCCAGCAGTTACTACACAGGGGTTCTCGAGCAGTACTTC. Its translation is CASSYYTGVLEQYF.

This chain links TRBV6-5 with TRBJ2-5; weak D call: TRBD2 (7 bases). V was pared by 2 bases and J by 6 bases, with 16 bases between. The CDR3 length is 15 residues. CDR1 is MNHEY and CDR2 is SVGAGI in the germline V gene. For the CDR3, the DNA is TGTGCCAGCAGTTACGCGGGGGCATTTTTAAAGACCCAGTACTTC. It yields the protein CASSYAGAFLKTQYF.

The V and J genes are TRBV6-1 and TRBJ2-3, with TRBD1 matching over 8 bases. This CDR3 spans 18 amino acids. V lost 4 bases and J lost 0; bases outside the gene matches: 12. Germline assignment: CDR1 MNHNS and CDR2 SASEGT. CDR3 in DNA: TGTGCCAGCAGTGTTCTTTCAGGGGGCAGGTCTAGCACAGATACGCAGTATTTT. Protein: CASSVLSGGRSSTDTQYF.

The count of this clone is one. The rearrangement joins TRBV6-5 to TRBJ1-4, with 7 bases aligning to TRBD1. Germline-derived CDR1 and CDR2 are MNHEY and SVGAGI. The CDR3 totals 16 residues. With V trimmed by 4 bases and J by 0 bases, 5 bases remained unmatched. The CDR3 DNA is TGTGCCAGCAGTTGGACAGGTGGCGCAACTAATGAAAAACTGTTTTTT. Translated: CASSWTGGATNEKLFF.